The clone carrying this T cell receptor (beta chain) was counted between two and nine times. Its antigen is unknown. The sample originates from a study of ipilimumab plus nivolumab after autologous stem cell transplantation. Through week 26, nivolumab 3 mg/kg IV was given weeks 1, 4, 7, 10, then biweekly. Findings of the study overall: TCR repertoire, Treg phenotype and gut microbiota reportedly support more study of this approach.

The CDR3 runs to 13 residues. CDR1 and CDR2 (germline): SGHRS, YFSETQ. V was pared by 0 bases and J by 5 bases, with 9 bases between. The data were produced by immunoSEQ multiplex PCR, yet TCRdb's version contains in-frame clones alone and is incomplete. The sample shows tens of thousands of clones, approximately 73% of them seen only once. This chain links TRBV5-1 with TRBJ2-7, with unresolved D. This specimen was PBMCs, taken in a trial of ipilimumab plus nivolumab as post-transplant consolidation. The sequence came from a male donor with diffuse large B-cell lymphoma. The CDR3: CASSLGLDHEQYF. The CDR3 region has the DNA TGCGCCAGCAGCTTGGGTCTGGACCACGAGCAGTACTTC.